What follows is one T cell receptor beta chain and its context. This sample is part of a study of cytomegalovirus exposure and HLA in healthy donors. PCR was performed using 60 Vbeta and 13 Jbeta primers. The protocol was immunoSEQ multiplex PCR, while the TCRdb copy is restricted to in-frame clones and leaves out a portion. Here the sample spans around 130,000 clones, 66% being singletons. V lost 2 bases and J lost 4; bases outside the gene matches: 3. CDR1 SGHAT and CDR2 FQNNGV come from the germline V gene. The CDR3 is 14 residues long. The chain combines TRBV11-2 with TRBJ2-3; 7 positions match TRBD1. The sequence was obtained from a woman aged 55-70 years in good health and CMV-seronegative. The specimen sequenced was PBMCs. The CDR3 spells CASSLRGGPDTQYF. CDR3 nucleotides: TGTGCCAGCAGCTTAAGAGGGGGCCCAGATACGCAGTATTTT.